Presented here are 23 T cell receptor beta chains from one specimen sequenced in a study of OX40 agonist ivuxolimab in advanced cancers. Repertoires were generated with immunoSEQ multiplex PCR, while TCRdb's copy carries only in-frame clones and drops some. The sample comprises around 76,000 clones, roughly 78% of which are singletons, and over 4.5% rests with the top ten. The source was CD4+ or CD8+ T cells sorted from blood, collected in a trial of the OX40 agonist ivuxolimab. All receptors come from an adult with an advanced solid tumor such as melanoma, head and neck, liver or kidney cancer.

The chain links TRBV2 to TRBJ2-5, with 9 bases identical to TRBD2. CDR3 length equals 15 residues. V lost 5 bases to trimming and J lost 5 bases; unmatched junction nucleotides: 9. Germline assignment: CDR1 SNHLY and CDR2 FYNNEI. Written as DNA, the CDR3 is TGTGCCAGCAGTCCCCTTAGCGGGAGTGGGGAGACCCAGTACTTC. It yields the protein CASSPLSGSGETQYF. The variable domain in full, completed from reference TRBV2 and TRBJ2-5, reads EPEVTQTPSHQVTQMGQEVILRCVPISNHLYFYWYRQILGQKVEFLVSFYNNEISEKSEIFDDQFSVERPDGSNFTLKIRSTKLEDSAMYFCASSPLSGSGETQYFGPGTRLLVL.

A single count supports this clone. The chain uses TRBV5-5 and TRBJ2-1; no clear D. CDR3 size: 16 residues. Trimming removed 5 bases at V and 2 bases at J, with 17 bases between. Germline CDR1 and CDR2: SGHKS and YYEKEE (reference sequence). The CDR3 sequence is CASSSAPPSPYNEQFF. The CDR3 DNA reads as TGTGCCAGCAGTTCTGCCCCTCCTTCTCCCTACAATGAGCAGTTCTTC.

In this sample, this clone turned up once. This sequence joins TRBV2 and TRBJ2-7, with 7 bases aligning to TRBD1. CDR3 length: 17 residues. J was trimmed by 5 bases and V by 5 bases; bases with no gene match: 18. CDR1 and CDR2 from the germline V gene are SNHLY and FYNNEI. The CDR3 loop reads CASSFQVGQAVDDEQYF. CDR3 sequence (DNA): TGTGCCAGCAGTTTCCAGGTTGGACAGGCGGTTGACGACGAGCAGTACTTC. Full variable domain (remainder filled in from reference TRBV2 and TRBJ2-7): EPEVTQTPSHQVTQMGQEVILRCVPISNHLYFYWYRQILGQKVEFLVSFYNNEISEKSEIFDDQFSVERPDGSNFTLKIRSTKLEDSAMYFCASSFQVGQAVDDEQYFGPGTRLTVT.

The chain uses TRBV5-1 and TRBJ2-7; D ambiguous. Trimming took 0 bases from V and 3 from J, leaving 7 bases between them. The CDR3 loop spans 13 amino acids. Germline V lookup: CDR1 SGHRS, CDR2 YFSETQ. As DNA, the CDR3 is TGCGCCAGCAGCTTGGAAGGTGACTACGAGCAGTACTTC. It translates to CASSLEGDYEQYF.

This clone was seen repeatedly, ten times or more. This chain connects TRBV19 to TRBJ2-1; TRBD1 matches at 7 bases. This CDR3 has 16 amino acids. After removal of 5 bases from V and 8 bases from J, the junction contained 15 bases not matched to a gene. Germline lookup yields CDR1 LNHDA and CDR2 SQIVND (reference sequence). The CDR3 sequence: CASSLRGGEGSDEQFF. CDR3 sequence (DNA): TGTGCCAGTAGTCTACGAGGGGGCGAGGGCAGCGATGAGCAGTTCTTC.

The chain employs TRBV9 and TRBJ1-1; the D gene is possibly TRBD1 (6 bases). The V and J ends lost 0 bases and 6 bases respectively, with 15 bases between them. Germline V CDR1 and CDR2: SGDLS, YYNGEE. CDR3 length: 15 amino acids. CDR3 in amino acids: CASSVGGHLSAEAFF. The CDR3 region has the DNA TGTGCCAGCAGCGTAGGGGGGCACCTTAGCGCTGAAGCTTTCTTT.

CDR3 in DNA: TGTGCCAGCAGCTTGGACAGTGATGACTATGGCTACACCTTC. Its protein is CASSLDSDDYGYTF. The chain has TRBV5-6 and TRBJ1-2; D gene ambiguous. Deletions cut 0 bases from V and 3 bases from J, with 9 bases between. Per the germline V gene, CDR1 is SGHDT and CDR2 is YYEEEE. This CDR3 contains 14 residues.

This clone has more than one count but fewer than ten. This chain connects TRBV11-1 to TRBJ2-7; possible D gene TRBD2, 7 bases. With 1 base removed from V and 2 bases from J, the gap between germline ends came to 12 bases. The CDR3 sequence is 15 residues long. The V gene's germline CDR1 is SGHAT and CDR2 FQDESV (reference sequence). The CDR3 reads CASSLEQGGTYEQYF. Written as DNA, the CDR3 is TGTGCCAGCAGCTTAGAACAGGGAGGGACCTACGAGCAGTACTTC.

This clone was observed once. The gene calls are TRBV7-2 and TRBJ2-2, with D tentatively TRBD2 (6 bases). V was pared by 5 bases and J by 0 bases, with 10 bases between. Germline CDR1 SGHTA, CDR2 FQGNSA. The CDR3 runs 15 residues. CDR3 region: CASSQGLANTGELFF. CDR3 in DNA: TGTGCCAGCAGCCAGGGACTTGCGAACACCGGGGAGCTGTTTTTT.

The chain is built from TRBV7-2 and TRBJ2-7, with D possibly TRBD1 on 6 matching bases. The CDR3 is made up of 14 amino acids. Per the germline V gene, CDR1 is SGHTA and CDR2 is FQGNSA. Trimming stripped 1 base from V and 6 bases from J, with 13 bases between. CDR3 sequence: CASSLVPTGFEQYF. CDR3 nucleotides: TGTGCCAGCAGCTTAGTCCCCACAGGGTTCGAGCAGTACTTC.

In its sample, this clone was seen a few times. The V and J genes are TRBV7-2 and TRBJ1-1; maybe TRBD1 (6 bases). This CDR3 has 13 amino acids. V gave up 7 bases and J gave up 4 bases, with 13 bases separating them. Germline V gene data show CDR1 as SGHTA and CDR2 as FQGNSA. The CDR3, as DNA: TGTGCCAGCACCTATAAGGGGGGCACTGAAGCTTTCTTT. This sequence encodes CASTYKGGTEAFF.

This clone was counted only a few times. The chain has TRBV5-1 and TRBJ2-2; 7 bases agree with TRBD1. Germline trimming cut 6 bases from V and 3 bases from J; bases unmatched to any gene: 8. Germline V CDR1 and CDR2: SGHRS, YFSETQ. The CDR3 totals 15 residues. The DNA for the CDR3 is TGCGCCAGCACCACCCCCACAGGGGACACCGGGGAGCTGTTTTTT. Protein product: CASTTPTGDTGELFF.

The genes are TRBV7-9 and TRBJ2-7; D remains ambiguous. The CDR3 contains 15 residues. Trimming took 9 bases from V and 1 from J, leaving 19 bases between them. The V gene's germline CDR1 is SEHNR and CDR2 FQNEAQ (reference sequence). As DNA, the CDR3 is TGTGCCAGTGGGGATATGAAGGCAGGATCCTACGAGCAGTACTTC. This translates into CASGDMKAGSYEQYF.

The chain joins TRBV7-3 to TRBJ2-1, with 9 bases matching TRBD1. Germline lookup yields CDR1 SGHTA and CDR2 FQGTGA. The CDR3 consists of 17 residues. V shed 1 base and J 1 base; nucleotides not matched to a gene: 5. CDR3 loop: CASSLNWGTGSYNEQFF. In DNA form, the CDR3 reads TGTGCCAGCAGCTTAAATTGGGGGACAGGGTCCTACAATGAGCAGTTCTTC.

The rearrangement links TRBV6-1 to TRBJ2-2, with 9 nucleotides matching TRBD1. Trimming at V came to 2 bases and at J to 0 bases, leaving 10 bases not matched to a gene. The CDR3 is 19 residues long. Per the germline V gene, CDR1 is MNHNS and CDR2 is SASEGT. The CDR3 spells CASSEYFGTGYPNTGELFF. CDR3 DNA: TGTGCCAGCAGTGAATATTTTGGGACAGGGTACCCGAACACCGGGGAGCTGTTTTTT.

The chain has TRBV7-2 and TRBJ1-2, with unresolved D. This CDR3 spans 14 amino acids. From germline, CDR1 is SGHTA and CDR2 FQGNSA. Trimming left V 0 bases short and J 2 bases short, with 7 bases between. CDR3 sequence (DNA): TGTGCCAGCAGCTTAGCGGTCAGCAACTATGGCTACACCTTC. Amino acids: CASSLAVSNYGYTF.

This clone was counted between two and nine times. The chain carries TRBV2 and TRBJ2-1, with D perhaps TRBD1 or TRBD2 (5 bases each). CDR1 is SNHLY and CDR2 is FYNNEI in the germline V gene. Between the trimmed V and J ends, which lost 8 bases and 7 bases, there was a span of 24 bases. This CDR3 is 16 amino acids long. CDR3 region: CASQNPGAGLKNEQFF. The CDR3 nucleotides are TGTGCCAGCCAGAACCCCGGGGCAGGGTTAAAGAATGAGCAGTTCTTC.

The chain uses TRBV5-4 and TRBJ2-5; TRBD1 matches 10 bases. Germline V gene data show CDR1 as SGHNT and CDR2 as YYREEE (reference sequence). The J segment lost 4 bases and the V segment lost 4 bases, leaving 4 bases of the junction unmatched. This CDR3 is 14 amino acids long. The CDR3 spells CASSRTGGGETQYF. For the CDR3, the DNA is TGTGCCAGCAGCCGGACAGGGGGAGGAGAGACCCAGTACTTC.

This clone was seen at least ten times. This chain uses TRBV30 with TRBJ2-7; TRBD1 aligns across 8 bases. From germline, CDR1 is GTSNPN and CDR2 SVGIG (reference sequence). This CDR3 spans 14 amino acids. With 2 bases clipped from V and 1 base from J, the junction kept 4 bases outside the gene matches. This CDR3 is CAWSLGQGSYEQYF. In DNA form, the CDR3 reads TGTGCCTGGAGTCTCGGACAGGGATCCTACGAGCAGTACTTC.

The chain uses TRBV6-5 and TRBJ2-4, with TRBD1 as a possible D gene (5 bases). V lost 7 bases, J lost 4 bases, and 17 bases lay in between. In germline, CDR1 is MNHEY, CDR2 SVGAGI. The length of the CDR3 is 15 residues. The CDR3 protein is CASTSTGRGKNIQYF. The CDR3 DNA is TGTGCCAGCACCTCCACGGGTAGGGGAAAAAACATTCAGTACTTC.

This clone has a handful of counts. This sequence joins TRBV11-2 and TRBJ2-7; D is unclear. Per the germline V gene, CDR1 is SGHAT and CDR2 is FQNNGV. The CDR3 runs to 17 residues. V gave up 1 base and J gave up 2 bases, with 18 bases separating them. CDR3 DNA: TGTGCCAGCAGCTTAGGTGAGGCCCCGGCCGCGGCCTACGAGCAGTACTTC. This codes for CASSLGEAPAAAYEQYF.

V is TRBV27 and J is TRBJ1-5; D unclear. The CDR3 runs to 17 residues. The V gene's germline CDR1 is MNHEY and CDR2 SMNVEV (reference sequence). V lost 3 bases and J 0 bases, leaving 15 bases between the germline ends. The CDR3 nucleotides read TGTGCCAGCAGTTTCAGTAGTCGAGGGTATAGCAATCAGCCCCAGCATTTT. Amino acid sequence: CASSFSSRGYSNQPQHF.

Here the CDR3 reads CASSLTGYGYTF. As DNA, the CDR3 is TGTGCCAGCAGCCTGACAGGGTACGGCTACACCTTC. The genes are TRBV14 and TRBJ1-2; 7 bases are shared with TRBD1. Germline trimming cut 4 bases from V and 8 bases from J; bases unmatched to any gene: 4. Germline V gene lookup returns CDR1 SGHDN and CDR2 FVKESK. The CDR3 has 12 amino acids.